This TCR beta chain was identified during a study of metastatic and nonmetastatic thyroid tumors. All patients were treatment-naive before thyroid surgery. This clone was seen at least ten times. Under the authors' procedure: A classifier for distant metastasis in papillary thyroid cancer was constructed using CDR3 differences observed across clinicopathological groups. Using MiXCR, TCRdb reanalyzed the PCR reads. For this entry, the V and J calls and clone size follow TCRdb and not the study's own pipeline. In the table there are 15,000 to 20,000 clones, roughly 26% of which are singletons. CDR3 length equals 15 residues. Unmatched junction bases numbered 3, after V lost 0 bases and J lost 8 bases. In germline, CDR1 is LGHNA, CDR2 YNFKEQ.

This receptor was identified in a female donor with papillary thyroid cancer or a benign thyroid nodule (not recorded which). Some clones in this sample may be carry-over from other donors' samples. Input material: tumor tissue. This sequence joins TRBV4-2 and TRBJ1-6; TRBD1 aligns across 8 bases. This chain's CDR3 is CASSQEGTGDSPLHF. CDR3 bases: TGTGCCAGCAGCCAAGAGGGGACAGGAGATTCACCCCTCCACTTT.